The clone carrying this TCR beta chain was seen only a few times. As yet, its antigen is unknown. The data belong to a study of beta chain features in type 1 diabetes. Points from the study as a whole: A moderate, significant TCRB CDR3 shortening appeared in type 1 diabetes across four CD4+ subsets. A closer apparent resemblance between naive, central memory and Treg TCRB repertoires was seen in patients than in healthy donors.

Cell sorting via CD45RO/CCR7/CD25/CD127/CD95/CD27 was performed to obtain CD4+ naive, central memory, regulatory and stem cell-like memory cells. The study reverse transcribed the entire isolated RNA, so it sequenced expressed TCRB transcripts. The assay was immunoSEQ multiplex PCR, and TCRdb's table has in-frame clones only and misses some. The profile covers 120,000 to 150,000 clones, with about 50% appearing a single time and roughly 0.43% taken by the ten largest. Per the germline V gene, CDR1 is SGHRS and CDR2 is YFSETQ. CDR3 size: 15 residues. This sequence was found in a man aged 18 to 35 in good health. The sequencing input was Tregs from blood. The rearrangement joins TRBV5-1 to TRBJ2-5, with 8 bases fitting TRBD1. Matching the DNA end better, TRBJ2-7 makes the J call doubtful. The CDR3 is CASSMRTGTLYEQYF. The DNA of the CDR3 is TGCGCCAGCAGCATGAGGACAGGGACCCTCTACGAGCAGTACTTC.